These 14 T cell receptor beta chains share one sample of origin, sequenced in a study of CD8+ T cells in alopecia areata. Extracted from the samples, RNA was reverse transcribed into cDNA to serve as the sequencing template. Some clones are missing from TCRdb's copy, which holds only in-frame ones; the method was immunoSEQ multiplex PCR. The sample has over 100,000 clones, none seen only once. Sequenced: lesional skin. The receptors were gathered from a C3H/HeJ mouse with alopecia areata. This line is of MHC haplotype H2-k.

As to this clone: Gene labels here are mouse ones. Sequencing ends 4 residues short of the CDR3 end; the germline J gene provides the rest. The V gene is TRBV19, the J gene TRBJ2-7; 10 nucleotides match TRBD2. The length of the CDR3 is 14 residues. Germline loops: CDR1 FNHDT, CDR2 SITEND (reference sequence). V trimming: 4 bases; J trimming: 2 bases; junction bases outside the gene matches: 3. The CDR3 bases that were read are TGTGCCAGCAGTCTGGGGGGGCGCGCCTAT. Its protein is CASSLGGRAY. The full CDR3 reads CASSLGGRAYEQYF.

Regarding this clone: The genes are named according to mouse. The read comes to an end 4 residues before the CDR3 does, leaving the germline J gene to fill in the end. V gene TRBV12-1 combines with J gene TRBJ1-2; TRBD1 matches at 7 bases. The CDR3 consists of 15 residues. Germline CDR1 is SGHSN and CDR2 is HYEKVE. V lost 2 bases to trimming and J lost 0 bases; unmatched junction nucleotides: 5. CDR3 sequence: CASSPTGQPNSDYTF. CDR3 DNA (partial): TGTGCCAGCTCTCCCACGGGACAGCCAAACTCC.

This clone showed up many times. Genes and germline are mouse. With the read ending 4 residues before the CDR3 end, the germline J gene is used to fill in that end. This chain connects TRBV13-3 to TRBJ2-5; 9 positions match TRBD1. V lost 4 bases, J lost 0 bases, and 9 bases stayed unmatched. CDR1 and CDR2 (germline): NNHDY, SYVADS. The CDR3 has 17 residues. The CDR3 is CASSSPGTGWNQDTQYF. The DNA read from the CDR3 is TGTGCCAGCAGTAGCCCTGGGACAGGGTGGAACCAAGAC.

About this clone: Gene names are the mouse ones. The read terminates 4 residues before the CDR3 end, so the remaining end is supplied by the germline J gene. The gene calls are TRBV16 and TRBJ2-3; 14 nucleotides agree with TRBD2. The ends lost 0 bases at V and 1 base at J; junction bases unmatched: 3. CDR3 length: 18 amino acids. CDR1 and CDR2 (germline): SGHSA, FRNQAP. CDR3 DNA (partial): TGTGCAAGCAGCTTAGATGGGACTGGGGGGGCGGGTGCAGAA. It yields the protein CASSLDGTGGAGAE. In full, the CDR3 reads CASSLDGTGGAGAETLYF.

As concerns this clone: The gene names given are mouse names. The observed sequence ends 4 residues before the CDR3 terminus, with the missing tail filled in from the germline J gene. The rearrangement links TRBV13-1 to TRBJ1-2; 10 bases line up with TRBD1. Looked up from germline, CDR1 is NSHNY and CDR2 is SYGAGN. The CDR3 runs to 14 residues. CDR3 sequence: CASSDVGQGIDYTF. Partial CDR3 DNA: TGTGCCAGCAGTGATGTGGGACAGGGGATC.

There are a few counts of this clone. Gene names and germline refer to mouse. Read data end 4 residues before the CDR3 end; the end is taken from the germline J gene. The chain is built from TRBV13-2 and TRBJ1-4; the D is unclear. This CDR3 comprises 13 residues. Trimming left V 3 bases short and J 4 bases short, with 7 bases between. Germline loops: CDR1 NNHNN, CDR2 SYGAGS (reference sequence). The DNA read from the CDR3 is TGTGCCAGCGGTGCCAGGAACAACGAA. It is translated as CASGARNNE. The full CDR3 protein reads CASGARNNERLFF.

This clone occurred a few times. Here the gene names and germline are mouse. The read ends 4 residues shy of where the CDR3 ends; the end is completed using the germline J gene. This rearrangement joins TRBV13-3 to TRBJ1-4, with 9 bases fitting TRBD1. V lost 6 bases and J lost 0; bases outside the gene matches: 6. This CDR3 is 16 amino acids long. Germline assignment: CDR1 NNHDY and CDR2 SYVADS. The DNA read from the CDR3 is TGTGCCAGCACCTCCGGGACAGGGATTTCCAACGAA. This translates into CASTSGTGISNE. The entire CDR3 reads CASTSGTGISNERLFF.

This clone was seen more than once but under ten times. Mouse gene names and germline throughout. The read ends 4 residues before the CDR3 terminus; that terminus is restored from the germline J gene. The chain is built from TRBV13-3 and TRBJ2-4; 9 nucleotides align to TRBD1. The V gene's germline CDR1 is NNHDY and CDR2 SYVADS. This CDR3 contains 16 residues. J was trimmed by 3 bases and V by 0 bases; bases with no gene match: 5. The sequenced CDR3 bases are TGTGCCAGCAGTGATGCAGCCGGGACAGGGCAAAAC. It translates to CASSDAAGTGQN. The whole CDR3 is CASSDAAGTGQNTLYF.

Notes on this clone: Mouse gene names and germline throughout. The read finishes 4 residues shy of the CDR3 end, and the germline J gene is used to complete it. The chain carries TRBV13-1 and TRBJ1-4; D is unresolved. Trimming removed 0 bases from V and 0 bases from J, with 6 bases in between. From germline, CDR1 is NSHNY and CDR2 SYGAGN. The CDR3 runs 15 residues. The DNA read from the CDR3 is TGTGCCAGCAGTGATGAGGGTTTTTCCAACGAA. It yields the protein CASSDEGFSNE. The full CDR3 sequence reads CASSDEGFSNERLFF.

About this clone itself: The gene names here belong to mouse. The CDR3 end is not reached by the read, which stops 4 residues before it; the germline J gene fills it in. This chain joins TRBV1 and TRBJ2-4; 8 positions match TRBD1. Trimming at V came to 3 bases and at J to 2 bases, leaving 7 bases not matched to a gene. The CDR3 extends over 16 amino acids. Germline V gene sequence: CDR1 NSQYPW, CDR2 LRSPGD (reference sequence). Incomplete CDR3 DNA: TGCACCTGCAGTGCTCCCAGGGGGCTGGCTCAAAAC. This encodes CTCSAPRGLAQN. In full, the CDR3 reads CTCSAPRGLAQNTLYF.

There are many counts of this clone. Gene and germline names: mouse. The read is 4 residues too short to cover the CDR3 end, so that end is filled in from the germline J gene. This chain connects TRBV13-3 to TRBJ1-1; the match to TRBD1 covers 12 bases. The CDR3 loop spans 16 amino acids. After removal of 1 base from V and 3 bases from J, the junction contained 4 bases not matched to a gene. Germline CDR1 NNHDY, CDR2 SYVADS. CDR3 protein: CASSDWDRGRDTEVFF. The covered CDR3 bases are TGTGCCAGCAGTGATTGGGACAGGGGGCGGGACACA.

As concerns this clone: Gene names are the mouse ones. Partial CDR3 DNA: TGTGCCAGCAGTGAACCGGGACAGGGAATTGGAAAC. This translates into CASSEPGQGIGN. The entire CDR3 is CASSEPGQGIGNTLYF. The chain recombines TRBV13-3 with TRBJ2-4; the match to TRBD1 covers 9 bases. The read is 4 residues too short to cover the CDR3 end, so that end is filled in from the germline J gene. CDR1 is NNHDY, CDR2 SYVADS, per germline. The CDR3 sequence is 16 residues long.

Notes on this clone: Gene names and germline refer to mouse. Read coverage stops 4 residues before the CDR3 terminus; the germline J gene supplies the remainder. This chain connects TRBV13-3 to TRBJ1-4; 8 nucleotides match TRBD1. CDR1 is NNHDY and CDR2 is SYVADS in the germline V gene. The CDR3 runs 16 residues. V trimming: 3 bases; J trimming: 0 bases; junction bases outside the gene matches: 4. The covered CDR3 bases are TGTGCCAGCAGTGGTGGGACAGGAGTTTCCAACGAA. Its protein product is CASSGGTGVSNE. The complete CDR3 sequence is CASSGGTGVSNERLFF.

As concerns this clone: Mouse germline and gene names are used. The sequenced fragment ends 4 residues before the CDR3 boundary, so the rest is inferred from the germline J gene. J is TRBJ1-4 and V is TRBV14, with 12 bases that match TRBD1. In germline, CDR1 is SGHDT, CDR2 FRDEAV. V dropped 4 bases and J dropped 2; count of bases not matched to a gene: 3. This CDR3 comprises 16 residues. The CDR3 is CASSPGQGASNERLFF. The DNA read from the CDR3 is TGTGCCAGCAGTCCGGGACAGGGGGCCTCCAACGAA.